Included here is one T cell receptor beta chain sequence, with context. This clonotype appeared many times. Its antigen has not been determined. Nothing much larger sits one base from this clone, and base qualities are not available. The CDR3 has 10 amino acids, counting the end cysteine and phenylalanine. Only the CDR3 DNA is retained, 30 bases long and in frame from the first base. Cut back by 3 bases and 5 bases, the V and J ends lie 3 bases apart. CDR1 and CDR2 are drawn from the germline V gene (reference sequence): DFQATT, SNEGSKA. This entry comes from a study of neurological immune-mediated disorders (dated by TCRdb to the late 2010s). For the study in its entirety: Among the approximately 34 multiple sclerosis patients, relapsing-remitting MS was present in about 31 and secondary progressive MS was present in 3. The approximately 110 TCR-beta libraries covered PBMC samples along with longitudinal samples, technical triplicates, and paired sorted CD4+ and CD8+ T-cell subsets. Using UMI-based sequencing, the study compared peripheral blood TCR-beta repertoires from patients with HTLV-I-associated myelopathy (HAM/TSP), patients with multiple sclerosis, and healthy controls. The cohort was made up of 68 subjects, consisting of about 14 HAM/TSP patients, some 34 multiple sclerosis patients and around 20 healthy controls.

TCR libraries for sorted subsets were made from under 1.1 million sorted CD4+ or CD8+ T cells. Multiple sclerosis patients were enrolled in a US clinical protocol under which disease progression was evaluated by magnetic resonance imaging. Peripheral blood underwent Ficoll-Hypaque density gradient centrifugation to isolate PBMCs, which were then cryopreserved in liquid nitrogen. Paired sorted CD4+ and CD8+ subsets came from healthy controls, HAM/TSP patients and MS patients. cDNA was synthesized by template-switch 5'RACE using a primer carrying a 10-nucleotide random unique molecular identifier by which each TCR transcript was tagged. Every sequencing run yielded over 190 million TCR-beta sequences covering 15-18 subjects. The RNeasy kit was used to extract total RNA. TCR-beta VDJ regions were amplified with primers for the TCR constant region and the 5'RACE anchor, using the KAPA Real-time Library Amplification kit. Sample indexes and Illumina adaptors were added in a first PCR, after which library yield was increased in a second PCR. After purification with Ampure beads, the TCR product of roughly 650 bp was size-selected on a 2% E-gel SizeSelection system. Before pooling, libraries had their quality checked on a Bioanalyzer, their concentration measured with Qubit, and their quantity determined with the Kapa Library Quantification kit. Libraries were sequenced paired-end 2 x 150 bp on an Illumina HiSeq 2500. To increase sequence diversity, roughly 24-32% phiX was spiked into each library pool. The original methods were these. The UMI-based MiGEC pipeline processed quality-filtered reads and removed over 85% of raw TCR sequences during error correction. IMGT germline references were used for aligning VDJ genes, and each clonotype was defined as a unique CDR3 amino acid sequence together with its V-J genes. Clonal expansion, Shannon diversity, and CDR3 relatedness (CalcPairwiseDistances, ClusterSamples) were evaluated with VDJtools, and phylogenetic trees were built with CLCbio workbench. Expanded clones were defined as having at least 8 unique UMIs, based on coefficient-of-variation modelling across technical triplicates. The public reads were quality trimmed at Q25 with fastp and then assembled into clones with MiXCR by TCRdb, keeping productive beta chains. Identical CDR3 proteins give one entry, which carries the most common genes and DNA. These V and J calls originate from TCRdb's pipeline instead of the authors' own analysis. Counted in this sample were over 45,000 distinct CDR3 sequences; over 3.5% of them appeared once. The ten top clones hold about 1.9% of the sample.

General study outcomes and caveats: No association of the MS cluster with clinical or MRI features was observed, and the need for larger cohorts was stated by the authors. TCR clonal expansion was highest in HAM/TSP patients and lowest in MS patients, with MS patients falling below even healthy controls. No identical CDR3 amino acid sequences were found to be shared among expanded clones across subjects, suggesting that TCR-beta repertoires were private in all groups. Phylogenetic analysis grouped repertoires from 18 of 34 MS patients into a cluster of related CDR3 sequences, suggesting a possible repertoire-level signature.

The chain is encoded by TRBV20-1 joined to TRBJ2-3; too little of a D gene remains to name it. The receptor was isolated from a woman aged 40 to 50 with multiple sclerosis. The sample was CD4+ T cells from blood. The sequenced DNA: TGCAGTGCTAGCCGAGATACGCAGTATTTT. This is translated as CSASRDTQYF.